The TCR beta chain under discussion was sequenced for a study of T cells after yellow fever vaccination. UMIs were added to TCR cDNA along with a universal primer site when it was made by 5'RACE template switching. Each CDR3 protein gets one entry after TCRdb re-called the 5' RACE reads with MiXCR. The data contain 500,000 to 650,000 distinct CDR3 sequences, about 12% of them singletons. Note on this clonotype: Its cognate antigen is unknown.

Findings and limits, study-wide: High-abundance clonotypes from the bulk population could contaminate FACS-sorted repertoires. The secondary response was weaker but peaked faster, day 5 versus 15. Clones that expanded after primary vaccination mostly reappeared after the booster (roughly 96% CD4, approximately 85% CD8).

The sample here was PBMCs, taken on the day of the yellow fever booster vaccination. This clonotype originated in a man under 40 who received the YFV17D yellow fever vaccine.

The CDR3 bases are TGTGCCAGCAGTTTTTCCGGGACAGGCGGCTACACCTTC. Translated, it gives CASSFSGTGGYTF. V gene TRBV27 combines with J gene TRBJ1-2; 8 bases are a match to TRBD1. The CDR3 spans 13 residues. V trimming: 3 bases; J trimming: 8 bases; junction bases outside the gene matches: 5. Germline CDR1 MNHEY, CDR2 SMNVEV (reference sequence).